This T cell receptor beta chain was observed in a study of T cell changes during pregnancy in multiple sclerosis. This table comes from immunoSEQ multiplex PCR, and its TCRdb copy is limited to in-frame clones, with some not included. The profile shows around 58,000 clones, 91% of them singletons. The CDR3 consists of 14 residues. With V trimmed by 1 base and J by 10 bases, 4 bases remained unmatched. Germline CDR1 SGHTA, CDR2 FQGNSA. As to this clone: The same CDR3 also results from other DNA sequences found in this sample.

This specimen was peripheral blood, taken before pregnancy. The chain links TRBV7-2 to TRBJ1-6; 7 nucleotides line up with TRBD1. The clonotype originates from a female donor with multiple sclerosis, enrolled in a pregnancy study. The CDR3 DNA is TGTGCCAGCAGCTTAGAAGGGGGCTACTCACCCCTCCACTTT. Residues: CASSLEGGYSPLHF.